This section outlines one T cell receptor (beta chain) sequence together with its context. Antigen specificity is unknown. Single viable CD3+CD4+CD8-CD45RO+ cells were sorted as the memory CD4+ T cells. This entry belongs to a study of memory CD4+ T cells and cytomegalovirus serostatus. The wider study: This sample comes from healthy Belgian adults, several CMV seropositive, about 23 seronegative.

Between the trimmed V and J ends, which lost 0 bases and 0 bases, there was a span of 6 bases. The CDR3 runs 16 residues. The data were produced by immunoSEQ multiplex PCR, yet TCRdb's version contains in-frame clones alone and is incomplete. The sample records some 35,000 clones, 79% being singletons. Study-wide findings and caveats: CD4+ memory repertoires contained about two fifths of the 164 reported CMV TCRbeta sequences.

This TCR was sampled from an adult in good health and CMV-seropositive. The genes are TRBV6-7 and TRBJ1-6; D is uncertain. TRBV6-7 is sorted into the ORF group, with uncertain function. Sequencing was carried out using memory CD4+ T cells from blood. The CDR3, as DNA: TGTGCCAGCAGTTACTCCGGCCGCTCCTATAATTCACCCCTCCACTTT. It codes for CASSYSGRSYNSPLHF.